The following is a T cell receptor (beta chain) sequence with its context. No antigen is known for it. Clones were read by immunoSEQ multiplex PCR, and TCRdb kept only the in-frame ones, dropping some. The table records approximately 89,000 clones, over 80% of them present only once. V lost 8 bases to trimming and J lost 4 bases, with 14 bases between them. The germline CDR1 and CDR2 sequences are MNHNS and SASEGT. This CDR3 comprises 14 residues. This sample stems from a study of graft-versus-host responses after intestinal transplantation. This sequence originates from a human donor who was the organ donor for an intestinal transplant. The chain employs TRBV6-1 and TRBJ1-4; D is possibly TRBD1 (5 bases). The source was unstimulated CD8+ T cells sorted from spleen or lymph node cells, collected before transplant. The CDR3 bases are TGTGCCAGCTCCAGAAGGGGCCGTAATGAAAAACTGTTTTTT. As protein: CASSRRGRNEKLFF.